This record concerns one TCR beta chain sequence. These data belong to a study of blood T cell repertoires in COVID-19. TCRdb's table, derived via immunoSEQ multiplex PCR, lists solely in-frame clones and lacks some. The repertoire holds 55,000 to 70,000 clones, with around 89% as singletons. V was shortened by 0 bases and J by 0 bases, with 9 bases between the two germline ends. Germline V lookup: CDR1 SGDLS, CDR2 YYNGEE. CDR3 length equals 15 residues. This TCR was sampled from a woman aged 40-49 years who had recovered from COVID-19. The sequenced sample consisted of PBMCs or T cells enriched from blood (not recorded which). The chain couples TRBV9 to TRBJ1-1; no reliable D call. The CDR3 protein is CASSVGVALNTEAFF. The DNA for the CDR3 is TGTGCCAGCAGCGTAGGGGTAGCACTGAACACTGAAGCTTTCTTT.